The sequence of this TCR beta chain was determined in a study of regulatory T cells in long-lasting Graves disease. Documented time point: newly diagnosed GD, antithyroid drugs for less than 3 months. Making the TCR library involved RNA that had been extracted from PBMCs. Investigators prepared the TCR beta libraries by applying iRepertoire HTBI primers and Arm-PCR of CDR3 regions. Via MiXCR, TCRdb re-called the multiplex PCR reads, giving one row per CDR3 protein. This sample has some 220,000 distinct CDR3 sequences; less than 20% occur once, and the top ten carry about 11%. This clonotype was picked up many times. This sample also appeared in a second study, on T cells in Graves' hyperthyroidism and ophthalmopathy. That publication notes: Exclusion of a patient resulted from uncontrolled infection, other autoimmune disease, pregnancy or lactation.

Sequenced here: peripheral blood mononuclear cells (PBMCs), sampled at new diagnosis, from a patient treated with antithyroid drugs. The sequence was obtained from a woman under 40 with Graves disease.

CDR3 region: CASSLNPLEQYF. CDR3 nucleotide sequence: TGCGCCAGCAGCCTGAACCCCCTCGAGCAGTACTTC. The rearrangement links TRBV5-1 to TRBJ2-7; D not resolved. The CDR3 totals 12 residues. V dropped 4 bases and J dropped 6 bases, with 11 bases sitting between them. Germline V gene lookup returns CDR1 SGHRS and CDR2 YFSETQ.